This TCR beta chain is drawn from a study of Ad26.COV2.S vaccination and SARS-CoV-2 variants. As for the study in general: Enrollment placed the donor in the COV1001 Ad26.COV2.S trial arm.

The sample's treatment: about 20 received Ad26.COV2.S at low or high dose, single or two shots; a few received placebo; per-sample allocation not given. Sampling took place 63 days after the first vaccine or placebo injection. V lost 2 bases to trimming and J lost 7 bases, with 5 bases between them. Germline CDR1 is SGHDN and CDR2 is FVKESK. The CDR3 covers 11 residues. Only in-frame clones appear in the TCRdb table, and some are missing; sequencing was by immunoSEQ multiplex PCR. Seen here are about 350,000 clones, approximately 84% observed once, and the top ten hold about 3.5%. This specimen was peripheral blood, taken in a trial of Ad26.COV2.S vaccine versus placebo. This TCR came from a person between 18 and 65 years old who received the Ad26.COV2.S COVID-19 vaccine or a placebo. This sequence joins TRBV14 and TRBJ2-5; D not certain. The CDR3 DNA follows: TGTGCCAGCAGCCAAACCGGGACCCAGTACTTC. Its translation is CASSQTGTQYF.